This T cell receptor beta chain was recorded in a study of T cells in Graves' hyperthyroidism and ophthalmopathy. Remarks on this clonotype: Its antigen is still unknown.

The investigators amplified TCR beta CDR3 regions from RNA transcripts. The HTBI set primed first-round TCR CDR3 RT-PCR. Each CDR3 protein gets one entry after TCRdb re-called the multiplex PCR reads with MiXCR. The sample has about 520,000 distinct CDR3 sequences, approximately 25% seen once. Study results and limitations: Model-based prediction identified ophthalmopathy a median 6.5 months prior to its onset. Expanded thyroid clonotypes (above 0.001) were mostly also found in blood.

V was trimmed by 3 bases and J by 4 bases, leaving 9 bases between them. The CDR3 is 12 amino acids. Germline loops: CDR1 DFQATT, CDR2 SNEGSKA (reference sequence). Based on clinical symptoms, serum thyroxine and TRAb, thyroid ultrasound and orbital computed tomography, diagnoses were reached. PBMCs stemmed from around 9.3 ml fresh peripheral blood. The TCR comes from a woman between 25 and 40 years old with Graves' ophthalmopathy. This chain links TRBV20-1 with TRBJ2-5; possible D gene TRBD2, 5 bases. The sequencing input was blood. CDR3 residues: CSASPRGETQYF. In DNA form, the CDR3 reads TGCAGTGCTAGCCCTCGGGGAGAGACCCAGTACTTC.